This TCR beta chain was recorded in a study of blood T cell repertoires in COVID-19. As for the study in general: Samples representing acute and convalescent COVID-19 were sourced from the United States, Italy and Spain.

CDR1 and CDR2 (germline): SGHDN, FVKESK. The CDR3 has 13 amino acids. V lost 1 base and J lost 6, with 10 bases in between. Measured with immunoSEQ multiplex PCR; TCRdb has only the in-frame clones, and not every one. The sample yields about 280,000 clones, roughly nine tenths seen once. The chain carries TRBV14 and TRBJ2-7; TRBD1 might be the D (6 bases). The sample consisted of peripheral blood. This clonotype originated in a man aged 45-65 years with acute or convalescent COVID-19. The CDR3 sequence: CASSQVGAGEQYF. In DNA, the CDR3 is TGTGCCAGCAGCCAAGTGGGGGCTGGCGAGCAGTACTTC.